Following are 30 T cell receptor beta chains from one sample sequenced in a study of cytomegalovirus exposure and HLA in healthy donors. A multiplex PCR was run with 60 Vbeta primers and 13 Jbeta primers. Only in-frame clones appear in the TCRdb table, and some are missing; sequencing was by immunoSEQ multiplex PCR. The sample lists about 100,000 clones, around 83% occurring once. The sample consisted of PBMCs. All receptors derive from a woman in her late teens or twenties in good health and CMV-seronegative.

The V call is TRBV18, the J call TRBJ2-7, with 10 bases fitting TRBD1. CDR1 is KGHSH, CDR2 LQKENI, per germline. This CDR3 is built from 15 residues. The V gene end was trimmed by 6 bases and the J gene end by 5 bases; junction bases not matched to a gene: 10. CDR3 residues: CASSPNGQGGHEQYF. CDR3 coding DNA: TGTGCCAGCTCCCCCAACGGACAGGGGGGCCACGAGCAGTACTTC. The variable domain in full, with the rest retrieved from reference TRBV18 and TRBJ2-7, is NAGVMQNPRHLVRRRGQEARLRCSPMKGHSHVYWYRQLPEEGLKFMVYLQKENIIDESGMPKERFSAEFPKEGPSILRIQQVVRGDSAAYFCASSPNGQGGHEQYFGPGTRLTVT.

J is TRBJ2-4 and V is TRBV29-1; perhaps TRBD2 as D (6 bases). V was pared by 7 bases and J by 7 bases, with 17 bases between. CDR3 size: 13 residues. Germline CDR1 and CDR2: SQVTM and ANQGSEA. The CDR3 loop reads CSARVAAQNIQYF. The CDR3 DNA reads TGCAGCGCCAGAGTAGCGGCGCAGAACATTCAGTACTTC.

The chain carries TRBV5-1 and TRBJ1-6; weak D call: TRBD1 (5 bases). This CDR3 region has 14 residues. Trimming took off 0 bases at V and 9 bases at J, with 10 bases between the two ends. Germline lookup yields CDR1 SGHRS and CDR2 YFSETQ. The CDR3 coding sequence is TGCGCCAGCAGCTTGGGGGACTTTGTTTCACCCCTCCACTTT. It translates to CASSLGDFVSPLHF.

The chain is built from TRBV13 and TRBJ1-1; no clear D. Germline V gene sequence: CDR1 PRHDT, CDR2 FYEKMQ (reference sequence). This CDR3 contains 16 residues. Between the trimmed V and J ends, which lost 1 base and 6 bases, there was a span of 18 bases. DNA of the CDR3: TGTGCCAGCAGCTTAGCCGGGGATGGGTATTTCTCTGAAGCTTTCTTT. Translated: CASSLAGDGYFSEAFF.

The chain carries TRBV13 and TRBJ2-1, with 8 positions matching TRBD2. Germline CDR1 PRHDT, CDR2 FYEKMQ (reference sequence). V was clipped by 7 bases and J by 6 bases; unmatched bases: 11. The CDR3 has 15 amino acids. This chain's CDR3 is CASTPAGGGFNEQFF. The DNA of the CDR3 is TGTGCCAGCACCCCTGCGGGCGGGGGGTTCAATGAGCAGTTCTTC. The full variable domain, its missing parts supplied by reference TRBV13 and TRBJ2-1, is AAGVIQSPRHLIKEKRETATLKCYPIPRHDTVYWYQQGPGQDPQFLISFYEKMQSDKGSIPDRFSAQQFSDYHSELNMSSLELGDSALYFCASTPAGGGFNEQFFGPGTRLTVL.

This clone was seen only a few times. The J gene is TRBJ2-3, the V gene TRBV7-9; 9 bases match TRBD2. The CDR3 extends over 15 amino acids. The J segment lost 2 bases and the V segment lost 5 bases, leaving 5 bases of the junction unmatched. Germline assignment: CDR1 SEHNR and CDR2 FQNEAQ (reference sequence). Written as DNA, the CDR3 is TGTGCCAGCAGCACAAGCGGGGGGATCACAGATACGCAGTATTTT. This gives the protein CASSTSGGITDTQYF.

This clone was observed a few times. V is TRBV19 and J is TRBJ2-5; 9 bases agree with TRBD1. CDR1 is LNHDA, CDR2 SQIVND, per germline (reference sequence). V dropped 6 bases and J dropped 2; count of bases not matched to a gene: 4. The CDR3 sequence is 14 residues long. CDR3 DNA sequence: TGTGCCAGTAGCCCGGACAGGGGTCAAGAGACCCAGTACTTC. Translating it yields CASSPDRGQETQYF.

The CDR3 sequence is CASSFSLGGGDVGEQFF. CDR3 bases: TGCGCCAGCAGCTTTAGTCTCGGCGGGGGGGACGTGGGTGAGCAGTTCTTC. The V gene is TRBV5-1, the J gene TRBJ2-1; 9 nucleotides match TRBD2. V was pared by 2 bases and J by 9 bases, with 15 bases of the junction left unmatched. Germline values: CDR1 SGHRS, CDR2 YFSETQ. This CDR3 contains 17 residues.

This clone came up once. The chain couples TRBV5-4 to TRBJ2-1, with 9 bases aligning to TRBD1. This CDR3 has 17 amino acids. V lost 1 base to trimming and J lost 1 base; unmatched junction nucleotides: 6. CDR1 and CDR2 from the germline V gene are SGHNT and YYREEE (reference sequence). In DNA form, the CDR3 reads TGTGCCAGCAGCTTGCTCCGGGACAGGGTTTCCTACAATGAGCAGTTCTTC. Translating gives CASSLLRDRVSYNEQFF.

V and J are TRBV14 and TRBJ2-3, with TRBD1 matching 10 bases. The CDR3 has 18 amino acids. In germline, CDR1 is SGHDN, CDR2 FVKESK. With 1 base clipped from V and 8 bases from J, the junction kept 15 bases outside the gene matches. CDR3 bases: TGTGCCAGCAGCCAAGGTCTTATCGGGACAGGGGTTCGGGGTACGCAGTATTTT. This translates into CASSQGLIGTGVRGTQYF.

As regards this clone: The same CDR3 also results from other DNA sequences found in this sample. CDR3 in DNA: TGTGCCAGCAGCTTGGAGATAGGGGTGGCACCCCTCCACTTT. Encoded protein: CASSLEIGVAPLHF. This chain joins TRBV5-4 and TRBJ1-6; D might be TRBD1 (5 bases). This CDR3 region has 14 residues. Per the germline V gene, CDR1 is SGHNT and CDR2 is YYREEE (reference sequence). V was pared by 0 bases and J by 11 bases, with 12 bases between.

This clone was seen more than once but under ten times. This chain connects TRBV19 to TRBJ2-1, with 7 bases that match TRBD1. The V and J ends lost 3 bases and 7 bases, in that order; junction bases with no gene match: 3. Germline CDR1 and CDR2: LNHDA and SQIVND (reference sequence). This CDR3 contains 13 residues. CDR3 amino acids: CASSMTGFNEQFF. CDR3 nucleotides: TGTGCCAGTAGTATGACAGGGTTTAATGAGCAGTTCTTC.

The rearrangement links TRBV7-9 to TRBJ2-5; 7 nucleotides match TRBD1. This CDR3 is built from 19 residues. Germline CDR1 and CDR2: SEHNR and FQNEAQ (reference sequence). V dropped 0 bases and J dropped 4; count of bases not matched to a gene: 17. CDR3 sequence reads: CASSLADSTGTLLRETQYF. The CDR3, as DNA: TGTGCCAGCAGCTTAGCGGATTCGACAGGGACCCTCCTAAGAGAGACCCAGTACTTC.

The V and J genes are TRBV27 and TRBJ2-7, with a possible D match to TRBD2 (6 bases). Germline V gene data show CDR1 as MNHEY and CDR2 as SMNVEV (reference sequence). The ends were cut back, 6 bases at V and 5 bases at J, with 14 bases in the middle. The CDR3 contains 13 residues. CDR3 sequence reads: CASRVGGGNEQYF. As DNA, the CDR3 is TGTGCCAGCAGGGTCGGAGGAGGGAACGAGCAGTACTTC.

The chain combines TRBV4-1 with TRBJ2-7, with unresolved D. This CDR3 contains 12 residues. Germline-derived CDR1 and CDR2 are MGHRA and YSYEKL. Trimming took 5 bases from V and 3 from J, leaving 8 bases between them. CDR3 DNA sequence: TGCGCCAGCAGCGACTCTTTCTACGAGCAGTACTTC. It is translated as CASSDSFYEQYF.

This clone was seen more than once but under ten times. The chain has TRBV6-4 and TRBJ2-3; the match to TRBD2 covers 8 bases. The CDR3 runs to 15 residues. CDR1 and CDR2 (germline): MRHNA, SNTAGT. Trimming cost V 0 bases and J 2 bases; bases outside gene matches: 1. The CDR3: CASSDSAGDTDTQYF. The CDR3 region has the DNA TGTGCCAGCAGTGACTCAGCGGGAGACACAGATACGCAGTATTTT.

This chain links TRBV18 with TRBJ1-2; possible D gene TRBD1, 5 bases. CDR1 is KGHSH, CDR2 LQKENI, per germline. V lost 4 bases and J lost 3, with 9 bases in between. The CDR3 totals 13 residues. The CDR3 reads CASSLREDYGYTF. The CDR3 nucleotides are TGTGCCAGCTCACTCAGGGAAGACTATGGCTACACCTTC. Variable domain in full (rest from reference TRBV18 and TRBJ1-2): NAGVMQNPRHLVRRRGQEARLRCSPMKGHSHVYWYRQLPEEGLKFMVYLQKENIIDESGMPKERFSAEFPKEGPSILRIQQVVRGDSAAYFCASSLREDYGYTFGSGTRLTVV.

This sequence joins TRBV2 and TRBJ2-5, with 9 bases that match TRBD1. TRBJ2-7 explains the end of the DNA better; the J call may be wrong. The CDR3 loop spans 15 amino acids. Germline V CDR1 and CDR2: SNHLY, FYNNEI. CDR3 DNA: TGTGCCAGCAGCCATAGGACAGGGGAGGCCTACGAGCAGTACTTC. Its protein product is CASSHRTGEAYEQYF.

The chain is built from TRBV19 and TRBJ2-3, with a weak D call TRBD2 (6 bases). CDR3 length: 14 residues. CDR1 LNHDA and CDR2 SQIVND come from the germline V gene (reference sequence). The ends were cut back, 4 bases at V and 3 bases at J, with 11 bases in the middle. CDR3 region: CASSTPRGTDTQYF. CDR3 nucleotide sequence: TGTGCCAGTAGTACCCCTCGGGGGACAGATACGCAGTATTTT.

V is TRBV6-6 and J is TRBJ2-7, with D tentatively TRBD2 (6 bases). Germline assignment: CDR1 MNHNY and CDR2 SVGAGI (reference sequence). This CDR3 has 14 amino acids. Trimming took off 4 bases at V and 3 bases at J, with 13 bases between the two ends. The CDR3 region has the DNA TGTGCCAGCAGTTCACAAGCGGGTCTCTACGAGCAGTACTTC. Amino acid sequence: CASSSQAGLYEQYF.

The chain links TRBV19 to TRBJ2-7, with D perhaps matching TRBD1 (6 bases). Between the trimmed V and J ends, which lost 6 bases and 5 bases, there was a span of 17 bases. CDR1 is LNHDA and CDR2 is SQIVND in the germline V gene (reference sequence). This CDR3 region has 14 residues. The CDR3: CASSPSAGTNEQYF. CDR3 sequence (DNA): TGTGCCAGTAGCCCTTCGGCAGGGACAAACGAGCAGTACTTC. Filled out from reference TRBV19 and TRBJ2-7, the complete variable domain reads DGGITQSPKYLFRKEGQNVTLSCEQNLNHDAMYWYRQDPGQGLRLIYYSQIVNDFQKGDIAEGYSVSREKKESFPLTVTSAQKNPTAFYLCASSPSAGTNEQYFGPGTRLTVT.

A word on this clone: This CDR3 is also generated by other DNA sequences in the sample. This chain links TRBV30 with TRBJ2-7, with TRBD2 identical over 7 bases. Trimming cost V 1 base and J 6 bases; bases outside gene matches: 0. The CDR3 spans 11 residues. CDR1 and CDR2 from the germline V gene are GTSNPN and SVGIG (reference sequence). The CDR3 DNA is TGTGCCTGGAGTGGGGGGGGCGAGCAGTACTTC. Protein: CAWSGGGEQYF.

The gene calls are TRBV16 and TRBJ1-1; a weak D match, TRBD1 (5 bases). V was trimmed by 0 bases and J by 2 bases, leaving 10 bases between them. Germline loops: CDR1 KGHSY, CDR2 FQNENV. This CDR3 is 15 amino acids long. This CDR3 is CASSQSGRGNTEAFF. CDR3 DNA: TGTGCCAGCAGCCAATCAGGAAGGGGAAACACTGAAGCTTTCTTT.

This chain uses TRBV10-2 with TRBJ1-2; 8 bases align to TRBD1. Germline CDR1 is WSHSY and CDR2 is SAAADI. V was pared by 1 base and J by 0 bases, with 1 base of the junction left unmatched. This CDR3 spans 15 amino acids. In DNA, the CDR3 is TGCGCCAGCAGTGAGTGGACAGGGCCTAACTATGGCTACACCTTC. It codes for CASSEWTGPNYGYTF.

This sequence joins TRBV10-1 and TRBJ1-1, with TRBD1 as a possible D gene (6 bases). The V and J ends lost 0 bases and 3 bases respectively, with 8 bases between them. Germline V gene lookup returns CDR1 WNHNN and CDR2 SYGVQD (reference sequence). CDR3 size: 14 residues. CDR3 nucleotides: TGCGCCAGCAGTGAGTCGAACAGGGACACTGAAGCTTTCTTT. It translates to CASSESNRDTEAFF.

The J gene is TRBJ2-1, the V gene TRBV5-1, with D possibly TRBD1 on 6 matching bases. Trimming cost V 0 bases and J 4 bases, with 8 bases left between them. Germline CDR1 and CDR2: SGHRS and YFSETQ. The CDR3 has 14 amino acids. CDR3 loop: CASSLVGGYNEQFF. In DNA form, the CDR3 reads TGCGCCAGCAGCTTGGTAGGGGGATACAATGAGCAGTTCTTC. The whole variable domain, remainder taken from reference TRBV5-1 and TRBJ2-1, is KAGVTQTPRYLIKTRGQQVTLSCSPISGHRSVSWYQQTPGQGLQFLFEYFSETQRNKGNFPGRFSGRQFSNSRSEMNVSTLELGDSALYLCASSLVGGYNEQFFGPGTRLTVL.

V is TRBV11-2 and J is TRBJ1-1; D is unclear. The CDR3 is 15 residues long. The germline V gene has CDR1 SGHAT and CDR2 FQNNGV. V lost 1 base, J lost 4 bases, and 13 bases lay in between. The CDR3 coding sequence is TGTGCCAGCAGCTTAGGGGCGGGGTCGAGCACTGAAGCTTTCTTT. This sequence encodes CASSLGAGSSTEAFF.

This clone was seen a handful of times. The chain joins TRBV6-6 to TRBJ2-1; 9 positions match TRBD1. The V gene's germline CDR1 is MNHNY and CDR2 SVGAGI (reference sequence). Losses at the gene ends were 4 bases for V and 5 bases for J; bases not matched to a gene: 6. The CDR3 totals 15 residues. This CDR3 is CASSWGQGGNNEQFF. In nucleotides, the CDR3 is TGTGCCAGCAGTTGGGGACAGGGTGGGAACAATGAGCAGTTCTTC.

The DNA for the CDR3 is TGTGCCAGCAGTCCCAGGGGGGTACGGGGCTACACCTTC. This gives the protein CASSPRGVRGYTF. The rearrangement joins TRBV6-1 to TRBJ1-2, with 7 bases aligning to TRBD1. The trim removed 5 bases at V and 8 bases at J, leaving 8 bases unmatched. Germline V lookup: CDR1 MNHNS, CDR2 SASEGT. The CDR3 spans 13 residues.

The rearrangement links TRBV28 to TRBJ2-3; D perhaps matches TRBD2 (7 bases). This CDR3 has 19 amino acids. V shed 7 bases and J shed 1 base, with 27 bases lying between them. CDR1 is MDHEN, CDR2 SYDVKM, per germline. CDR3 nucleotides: TGTGCCAGCAACCCCTTGGGGGGGGCCGAAGTTGGTGGCACAGATACGCAGTATTTT. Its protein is CASNPLGGAEVGGTDTQYF.